The T cell receptor (beta chain) under discussion was sequenced for a study of identical twins. V lost 1 base and J lost 0, with 3 bases in between. This CDR3 contains 14 residues. At least ten counts were recorded for this clonotype. One entry per CDR3 protein, called by TCRdb with MiXCR from the 5' RACE reads. The sample holds 450,000 or so distinct CDR3 sequences, 14% seen once. These data are also associated with another study on yellow fever vaccine responses in identical twins.

Material for sequencing was CD4+ T cells sorted from blood. This rearrangement joins TRBV12-3 or TRBV12-4 to TRBJ2-2; no reliable D call. This TCR was sampled from a woman aged 18-30 years in good health. The CDR3 loop is CASSLVTNTGELFF. The CDR3 DNA sequence: TGTGCCAGCAGTTTAGTTACGAACACCGGGGAGCTGTTTTTT.